The sequence of this T cell receptor (beta chain) was determined in a study of T cell repertoires in ileal Crohn's disease. Study-wide context: Operated complications were stricturing disease (61%) and penetrating disease (about 40%).

This CDR3 spans 15 amino acids. Germline assignment: CDR1 MNHEY and CDR2 SMNVEV (reference sequence). J lost 4 bases, V lost 5 bases, and 5 bases had no gene match. Regarding this clone: The antigen is not known.

Included were adult ileal or ileocolonic Crohn's patients indicated for ileocolonic resection. Overall study findings and caveats: High-frequency clones were more common in sorted CD8 than CD4 cells.

Profiled with immunoSEQ multiplex PCR; TCRdb holds only in-frame clones, not every one. This table holds some 28,000 clones, roughly 81% found once. The receptor's source is an adult with Crohn's disease. The sample taken for sequencing was ileal tissue. This chain uses TRBV27 with TRBJ2-2; the match to TRBD1 covers 9 bases. The CDR3 region is CASSHRQGGTGELFF. The CDR3 region has the DNA TGTGCCAGCAGTCACAGACAGGGGGGCACCGGGGAGCTGTTTTTT.